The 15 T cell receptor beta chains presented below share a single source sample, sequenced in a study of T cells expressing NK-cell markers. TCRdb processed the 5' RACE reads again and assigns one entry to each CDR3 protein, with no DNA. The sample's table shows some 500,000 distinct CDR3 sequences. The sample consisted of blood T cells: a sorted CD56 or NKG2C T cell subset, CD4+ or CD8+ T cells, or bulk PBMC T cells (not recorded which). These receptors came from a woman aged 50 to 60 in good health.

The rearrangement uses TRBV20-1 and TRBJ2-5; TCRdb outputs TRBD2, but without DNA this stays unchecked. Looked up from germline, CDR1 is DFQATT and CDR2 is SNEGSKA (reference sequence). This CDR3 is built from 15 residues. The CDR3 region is CSATLAERKQETQYF.

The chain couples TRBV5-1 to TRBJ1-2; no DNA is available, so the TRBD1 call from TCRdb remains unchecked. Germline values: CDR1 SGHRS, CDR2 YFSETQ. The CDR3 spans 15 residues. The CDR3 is CASSSGTGLNYGYTF.

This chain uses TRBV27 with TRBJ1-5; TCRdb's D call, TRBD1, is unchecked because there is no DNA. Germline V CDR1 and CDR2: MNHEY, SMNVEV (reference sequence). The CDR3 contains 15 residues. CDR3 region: CASSSVQGGNQPQHF.

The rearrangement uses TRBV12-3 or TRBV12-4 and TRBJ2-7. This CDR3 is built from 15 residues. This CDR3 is CASSAHGYPTYEQYF.

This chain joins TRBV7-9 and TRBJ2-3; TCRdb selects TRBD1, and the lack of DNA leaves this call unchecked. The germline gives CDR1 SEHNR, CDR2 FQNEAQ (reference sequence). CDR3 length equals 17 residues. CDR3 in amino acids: CASSRIGQPQARGTQYF.

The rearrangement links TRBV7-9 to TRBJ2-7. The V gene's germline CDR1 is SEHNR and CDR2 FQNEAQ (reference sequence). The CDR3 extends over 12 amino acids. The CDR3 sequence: CASSLMDREQYF.

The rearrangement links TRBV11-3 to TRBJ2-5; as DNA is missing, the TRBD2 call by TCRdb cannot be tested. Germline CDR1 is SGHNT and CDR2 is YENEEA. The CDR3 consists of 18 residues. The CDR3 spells CASSPWSVGSGFKETQYF.

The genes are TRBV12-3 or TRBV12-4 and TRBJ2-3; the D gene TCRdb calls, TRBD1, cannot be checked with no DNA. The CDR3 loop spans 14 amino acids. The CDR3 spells CASSPGLLIGTQYF.

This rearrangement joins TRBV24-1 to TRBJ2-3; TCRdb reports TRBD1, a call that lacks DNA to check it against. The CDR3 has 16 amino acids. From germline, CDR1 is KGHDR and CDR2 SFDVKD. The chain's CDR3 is CATLDRGRVVPDTQYF.

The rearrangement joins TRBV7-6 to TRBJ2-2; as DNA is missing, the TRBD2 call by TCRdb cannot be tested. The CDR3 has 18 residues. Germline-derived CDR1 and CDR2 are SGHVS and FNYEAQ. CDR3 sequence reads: CASSSLAGGILNTGELFF.

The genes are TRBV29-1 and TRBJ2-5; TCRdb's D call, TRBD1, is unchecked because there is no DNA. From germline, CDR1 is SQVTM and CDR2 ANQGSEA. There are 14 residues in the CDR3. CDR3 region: CSTDTGTIQETQYF.

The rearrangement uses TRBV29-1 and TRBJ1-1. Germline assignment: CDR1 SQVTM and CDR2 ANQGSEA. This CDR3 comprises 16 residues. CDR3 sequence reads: CSVVQLLVVEYAEAFF.

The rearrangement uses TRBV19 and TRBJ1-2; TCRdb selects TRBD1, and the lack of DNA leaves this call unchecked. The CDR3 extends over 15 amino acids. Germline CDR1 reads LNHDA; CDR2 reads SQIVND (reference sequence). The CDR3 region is CAVRDRRGANYGYTF.

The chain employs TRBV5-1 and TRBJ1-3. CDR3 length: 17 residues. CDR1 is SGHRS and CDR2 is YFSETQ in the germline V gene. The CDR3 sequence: CASSLGHSQLSGNTIYF.

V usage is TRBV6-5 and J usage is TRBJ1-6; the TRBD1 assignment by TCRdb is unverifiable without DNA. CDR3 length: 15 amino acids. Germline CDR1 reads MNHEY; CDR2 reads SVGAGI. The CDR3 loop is CASSWDRGGNSPLHF.